This T cell receptor beta chain was sequenced during a study of blood T cell repertoires in COVID-19 (dated by TCRdb to 2019 to 2021). With respect to the entire study: Samples from collaborators originated in the United States, Italy and Spain and spanned both the acute and convalescent phases of COVID-19. The repertoires were made available in a free public database intended to serve as a resource for research on the immune response to SARS-CoV-2. Subjects who had been exposed to COVID-19, were actively infected with it, or had recovered from it provided the deeply sampled blood TCRbeta repertoires that made up the dataset. The material from the prospective study consisted of cDNA or gDNA derived from T cells, B-cell-depleted T cells, or PBMCs. The samples were drawn from the first 160 participants of the ongoing ImmuneRACE study and from roughly 1,300 subjects provided by 6 global collaborators. HLA class I and class II types, where available, came from metadata supplied by the sample provider rather than from assay-based typing. A de-identified subject ID, COVID-19 status, age in years and sex were almost always included in the sample metadata. Overall study results and their limits: Clinical and demographic metadata were provided uncurated, with the amount varying by source and participant.

The collaborating institutions used their own protocols to collect whole blood in K2EDTA tubes. For TCRbeta analysis, collaborator samples were shipped as frozen whole blood, as isolated PBMCs, or as DNA extracted from either sample type. The immunoSEQ Assay, a bias-controlled multiplex PCR, was used to amplify TCRbeta CDR3 regions from genomic DNA. Under the source paper's analysis protocol: The number of nucleated cells in each sample was estimated by amplification of reference gene primers within the assay. To quantify the absolute abundance of each unique TCRbeta CDR3 rearrangement, sequence reads were collapsed and filtered. For each sample, productive Simpson clonality was calculated as the square root of Simpson's diversity index across productive rearrangements. The table comes from immuneACCESS by way of TCRdb, which keeps in-frame sequences with V and J called. Part of the clones is missing from these tables; in studies checked, under half for an unresolved V gene and the rest for unknown reasons. That table supplies the V and J calls and clone size; D and trimming were determined from the DNA. This sample is represented by fewer than 350,000 clones; approximately 81% of them were singletons. Over 2.5% of the sample lies in the top ten.

The germline V end is reduced by 0 bases and the J end by 4 bases; junction bases left unmatched: 0. The CDR3 goes from the cysteine to the phenylalanine over 12 residues. Only the CDR3 DNA is retained, 36 bases long and in frame from the first base. CDR1 and CDR2 are read off the germline V gene (reference sequence) as GTSNPN and SVGIG. The table lists this clone with a few counts. It lacks a known antigen. There are no base qualities to consult, and no much larger clone falls within one base. The chain employs TRBV30 and TRBJ2-7; 7 central bases correspond to TRBD1. This sequence was found in a woman between 55 and 75 years old with active or convalescent COVID-19. The specimen sequenced was peripheral blood. The CDR3 reads as follows: CAWSVDRYEQYF. The DNA reads TGTGCCTGGAGTGTGGACAGGTACGAGCAGTACTTC.